This T cell receptor (beta chain) is drawn from a study of T-cell memory formation after mild COVID-19. V trimming: 6 bases; J trimming: 7 bases; junction bases outside the gene matches: 7. The CDR3 spans 13 residues. Germline V lookup: CDR1 GTSNPN, CDR2 SVGIG (reference sequence). Regarding the study as a whole: Unconfirmed was the SARS-CoV-2 specificity of second-wave clones that peaked on day 37.

Comments on this clonotype: What it binds is unknown.

In TCRdb, the 5' RACE reads were re-called with MiXCR into one record per CDR3 protein. Among roughly 510,000 distinct CDR3 sequences listed, 17% were seen once. The sequenced material came from PBMCs or a T cell subset sorted from them (not recorded which). This chain links TRBV30 with TRBJ2-2, with TRBD2 identical over 8 bases. The clonotype was recovered from an adult woman who had mild COVID-19 (a few samples of this study predate the infection). Cell type and time point are not known. CDR3 bases: TGTGCCTGCAGGCGGGGGGCAAACGGGGAGCTGTTTTTT. Amino acids: CACRRGANGELFF. The full variable domain, rest sourced from reference TRBV30 and TRBJ2-2, is SQTIHQWPATLVQPVGSPLSLECTVEGTSNPNLYWYRQAAGRGLQLLFYSVGIGQISSEVPQNLSASRPQDRQFILSSKKLLLSDSGFYLCACRRGANGELFFGEGSRLTVL.